This TCR beta chain was recovered during a study of T cells after posttransplantation cyclophosphamide. Ten or more counts support this clone. Its antigen remains unknown. This CDR3 has 17 residues. Germline CDR1 SGHVS, CDR2 FQNEAQ. V gave up 4 bases and J gave up 2 bases; unmatched junction bases: 8. Study observations and caveats: Recipient CMV seropositivity and CMV reactivation strongly tracked TRB clonality. Skin or GI-infiltrating T cells shared few TRB sequences with blood.

Data came from immunoSEQ multiplex PCR; TCRdb stores just in-frame clones and leaves some out. The table lists tens of thousands of clones, with no singletons. The sequencing input was PBMCs. This receptor was identified in a man aged 40-49 years in good health, CMV-negative, and a related stem cell transplant donor. This chain uses TRBV7-8 with TRBJ2-3; 11 nucleotides agree with TRBD2. The CDR3 sequence is CASSSPLAGDTTDTQYF. CDR3 nucleotides: TGTGCCAGCAGCTCGCCACTAGCGGGGGACACCACAGATACGCAGTATTTT. Combining the CDR3 with reference TRBV7-8 and TRBJ2-3 gives the whole variable domain GAGVSQSPRYKVAKRGQDVALRCDPISGHVSLFWYQQALGQGPEFLTYFQNEAQLDKSGLPSDRFFAERPEGSVSTLKIQRTQQEDSAVYLCASSSPLAGDTTDTQYFGPGTRLTVL.